This TCR beta chain was found in a study of shared clonotypes between healthy human individuals. Study observations and caveats: Relative to memory subsets, naive subsets generally showed larger estimated richness. In this cohort, only blood was sampled, and tissue repertoires likely differ. When compared with the clonotypes that were shared by all four sorted-subset donors, the non-shared clonotypes turned out to have lower generation probabilities. Among several donors, about 5% of naive CD4 clonotypes were found in common.

Comment on this clone: The target antigen is unknown.

The table came from immunoSEQ multiplex PCR; TCRdb's copy has only in-frame clones and leaves some out. The sample lists a few million clones; approximately 92% were seen once. The material sequenced was naive CD4+ T cells sorted from blood. The sample's subset: CD45RA+ positively selected. This clonotype was sampled from a young man in good health.

The CDR3 here is CASSQDLAGGLYGTDTQYF. In nucleotides, the CDR3 is TGTGCCAGCAGCCAAGATCTAGCGGGGGGATTGTATGGCACAGATACGCAGTATTTT. V gene TRBV4-2 combines with J gene TRBJ2-3; TRBD2 matches at 11 bases. After removal of 0 bases from V and 1 base from J, the junction contained 9 bases not matched to a gene. CDR3 length: 19 residues. Germline values: CDR1 LGHNA, CDR2 YNFKEQ.